This T cell receptor (beta chain) was documented in a study of T cells after posttransplantation cyclophosphamide. The repertoire was sequenced with immunoSEQ multiplex PCR; TCRdb's copy has only in-frame clones and lacks some. The sample contains 4,900 or so clones, about 71% of which appear only once. Busulfan-fludarabine conditioning, marrow transplant, and cyclophosphamide on days +3 and +4 were administered. Study observations and caveats: Donor-recipient repertoire similarity was low at 1-2 months, rising over year one. TRB overlap between skin or GI tissue T cells and blood was limited.

The CDR3 spans 18 residues. Germline V CDR1 and CDR2: SGHNT, YENEEA. The V gene end was trimmed by 3 bases and the J gene end by 4 bases; junction bases not matched to a gene: 14. This clone was seen just once. The antigen is not known. The chain carries TRBV11-3 and TRBJ2-3, with 9 nucleotides matching TRBD1. This clonotype was sampled from a male patient between 60 and 69 years old who received an allogeneic stem cell transplant from an unrelated donor, was CMV-positive, and had no GVHD. The graft donor may have contributed some T cells. The sample here was PBMCs, taken after allogeneic stem cell transplant with posttransplant cyclophosphamide. The CDR3: CASSLKEGTGTFSDTQYF. CDR3 coding DNA: TGTGCCAGCAGCTTGAAGGAGGGGACAGGGACATTTTCAGATACGCAGTATTTT.